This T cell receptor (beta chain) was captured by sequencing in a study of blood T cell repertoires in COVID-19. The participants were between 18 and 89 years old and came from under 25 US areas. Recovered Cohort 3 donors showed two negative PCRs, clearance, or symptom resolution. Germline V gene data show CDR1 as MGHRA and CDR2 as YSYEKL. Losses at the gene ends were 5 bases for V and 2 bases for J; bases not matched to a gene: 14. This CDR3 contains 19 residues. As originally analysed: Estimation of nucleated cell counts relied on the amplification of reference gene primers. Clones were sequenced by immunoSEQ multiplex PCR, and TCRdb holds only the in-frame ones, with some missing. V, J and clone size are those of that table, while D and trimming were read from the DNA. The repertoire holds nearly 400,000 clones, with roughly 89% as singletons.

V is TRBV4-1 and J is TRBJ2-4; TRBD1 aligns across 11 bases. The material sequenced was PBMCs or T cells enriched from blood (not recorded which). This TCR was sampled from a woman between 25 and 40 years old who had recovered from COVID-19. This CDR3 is CASSDLPGQGALTKNIQYF. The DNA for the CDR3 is TGCGCCAGCAGCGACCTACCCGGACAGGGGGCGCTTACCAAAAACATTCAGTACTTC.